This TCR beta chain was captured in a study of blood T cell repertoires in COVID-19. Study summary: Samples taken during acute and convalescent COVID-19 were collected in the United States, Italy and Spain. The cDNA or gDNA used as material had been derived from T cells, B-cell-depleted T cells, or PBMCs.

Study processing details: Counts of nucleated cells, estimated from reference gene primer amplification, were obtained. The repertoire was sequenced with immunoSEQ multiplex PCR; TCRdb's copy has only in-frame clones and lacks some. V, J and clone size derive from that table, while D and trimming were established from the DNA sequence. This table holds a few hundred thousand clones, approximately 81% found once. This clonotype was sampled from a woman aged 18-29 years with acute or convalescent COVID-19. Source material: peripheral blood.

The CDR3 here is CASSLASAGAQNEQFF. Here the CDR3 DNA reads TGTGCCAGCAGCTTAGCGTCTGCGGGAGCGCAAAATGAGCAGTTCTTC. The chain joins TRBV7-2 to TRBJ2-1, with TRBD2 identical over 7 bases. Trimming took 0 bases from V and 7 from J; bases not matched to a gene: 9. The germline V gene encodes CDR1 SGHTA and CDR2 FQGNSA. The CDR3 covers 16 residues.